This TCR beta chain stems from a study of cytomegalovirus exposure and HLA in healthy donors. PCR employed 60 Vbeta and 13 Jbeta primers. Sequencing was performed with immunoSEQ multiplex PCR; in TCRdb, only in-frame clones are kept and a portion is missing. The table shows about 250,000 clones, with 80% occurring only once. The sequencing sample was made of PBMCs. The TCR sequence derives from a girl aged 2-10 years in good health and CMV-seronegative.

DNA of the CDR3: TGTGCCAGCAGTTATGACAGCGAAAACATTCAGTACTTC. Translated, it gives CASSYDSENIQYF. This chain connects TRBV28 to TRBJ2-4; D is possibly TRBD1 (5 bases). Germline CDR1 MDHEN, CDR2 SYDVKM. V gave up 4 bases and J gave up 5 bases, with 9 bases separating them. CDR3 size: 13 residues.